This TCR beta chain was found in a study of T-cell memory formation after mild COVID-19. Germline V gene data show CDR1 as KGHSH and CDR2 as LQKENI. CDR3 length: 16 amino acids. With 3 bases removed from V and 4 bases from J, the gap between germline ends came to 16 bases. This clonotype was seen ten or more times. TCRdb reprocessed the 5' RACE reads with MiXCR, giving one entry per CDR3 protein. The data contain fewer than 350,000 distinct CDR3 sequences, more than 15% of them singletons. This chain links TRBV18 with TRBJ1-3; the D is unclear. This TCR derives from a man younger than 30 who had mild COVID-19 (a few samples of this study predate the infection). Cell type and time point are not known. The specimen sequenced was PBMCs or a T cell subset sorted from them (not recorded which). In DNA, the CDR3 is TGTGCCAGCTCACCGCAACCCCCGGTGTACGGAAACACCATATATTTT. Protein product: CASSPQPPVYGNTIYF.